Listed below are T cell receptor beta chains from one sample, sequenced in a study of post-analysis software for immune sequencing data. TCRdb fed the PCR reads into MiXCR, producing one record per CDR3 protein. Altogether 650,000 to 850,000 distinct CDR3 sequences are present, 40% to 55% being singletons, with the ten largest covering 4.9%. Source material: blood. The receptors here all came from a girl between 5 and 17 years old with multiple sclerosis. CDR3s include the opening cysteine and the closing phenylalanine or tryptophan. A D gene is named only where the DNA matches it firmly. Clone size appears in some rows only: once, few, many, or a class for an expanded clone.

CASRRGWHEQFF	TGTGCCAGCCGGAGGGGGTGGCATGAGCAGTTCTTC	TRBJ2-1	.	TRBV25-1	.
CASSPHDQPQHF	TGTGCCAGTAGTCCCCATGATCAGCCCCAGCATTTT	TRBJ1-5	.	TRBV19	.
CSAARLAGFNNEQFF	TGCAGTGCTGCCCGACTAGCGGGGTTCAACAATGAGCAGTTCTTC	TRBJ2-1	TRBD2	TRBV20-1	once
CSAVRDSCEQYF	TGCAGTGCCGTCAGGGACTCCTGCGAGCAGTACTTC	TRBJ2-7	.	TRBV20-1	few
CASSYSGGHSYEQYF	TGTGCCAGCAGTTACTCAGGGGGCCACTCCTACGAGCAGTACTTC	TRBJ2-7	TRBD1	TRBV6-5	few
CASRGVGARTGELFF	TGTGCCAGCCGGGGGGTCGGCGCGCGCACCGGGGAGCTGTTTTTT	TRBJ2-2	TRBD2	TRBV2	.
CASSLTGRHDNEQFF	TGTGCCAGCAGCTTGACGGGACGCCACGACAATGAGCAGTTCTTC	TRBJ2-1	.	TRBV7-3	once
CASSYDGKTSGHEQYF	TGTGCCAGCAGTTACGACGGGAAAACTAGCGGCCACGAGCAGTACTTC	TRBJ2-7	TRBD2	TRBV6-6	few
CASSPPGQVYNSPLHF	TGTGCCAGCAGTCCACCGGGACAGGTCTATAATTCACCCCTCCACTTT	TRBJ1-6	TRBD1	TRBV12-3/TRBV12-4	few
CASSVNGANNEQFF	TGTGCCAGCAGCGTAAACGGGGCGAACAATGAGCAGTTCTTC	TRBJ2-1	.	TRBV9	.
CSAPRWDRGTNIQYF	TGCAGTGCTCCTCGATGGGACAGGGGTACCAACATTCAGTACTTC	TRBJ2-4	TRBD1	TRBV20-1	.
CASSPTSGSVWEQFF	TGTGCCAGCAGCCCCACTAGCGGGAGTGTCTGGGAGCAGTTCTTC	TRBJ2-1	TRBD2	TRBV5-6	.
CASSLLGESNTGELFF	TGTGCCAGCAGTTTATTAGGCGAATCGAACACCGGGGAGCTGTTTTTT	TRBJ2-2	.	TRBV27	few
CASSVEAGQNIQYF	TGTGCCAGCAGTGTTGAAGCAGGGCAAAACATTCAGTACTTC	TRBJ2-4	.	TRBV2	once
CASGGQQETQYF	TGTGCCAGCGGGGGACAGCAAGAGACCCAGTACTTC	TRBJ2-5	TRBD1	TRBV2	.
CASSPQRLLREQYF	TGTGCCAGCAGCCCTCAGCGGCTATTACGGGAGCAGTACTTC	TRBJ2-7	.	TRBV7-2	few
CASSFRANEQFF	TGTGCCAGCAGTTTTCGGGCCAATGAGCAGTTCTTC	TRBJ2-1	.	TRBV12-3/TRBV12-4	few
CAISESTSREQFF	TGTGCCATCAGTGAGTCGACTAGCCGCGAGCAGTTCTTC	TRBJ2-1	TRBD2	TRBV10-3	.
CASSPGRAESGYTF	TGCGCCAGCAGCCCGGGGAGGGCCGAGAGTGGCTACACCTTC	TRBJ1-2	.	TRBV5-1	.
CASSFNEQFF	TGTGCCAGCAGCTTCAATGAGCAGTTCTTC	TRBJ2-1	.	TRBV7-2	many
CASSDAGVGWTDTQYF	TGTGCCAGCAGCGATGCGGGAGTTGGGTGGACAGATACGCAGTATTTT	TRBJ2-3	TRBD2	TRBV9	.
CASSQEEGRDAFF	TGTGCCAGCAGCCAGGAGGAGGGGAGGGACGCTTTCTTT	TRBJ1-1	.	TRBV4-2	.
CASSRTSGTSGNVETQYF	TGTGCCAGCAGTCGGACTAGCGGGACTTCGGGGAATGTAGAGACCCAGTACTTC	TRBJ2-5	TRBD2	TRBV27	few
CSHPPLGHRGTDTQYF	TGCAGCCATCCCCCCCTAGGGCATAGAGGGACAGATACGCAGTATTTT	TRBJ2-3	.	TRBV29-1	.
CASRRTDKYGYTF	TGTGCCAGCAGGCGGACTGACAAGTATGGCTACACCTTC	TRBJ1-2	.	TRBV28	.
CASSVAGPGYEQYF	TGTGCCAGCAGCGTAGCGGGTCCTGGGTACGAGCAGTACTTC	TRBJ2-7	.	TRBV9	.
CASSLFGTQGGPKTQYF	TGCGCCAGCAGCTTGTTCGGGACTCAGGGAGGACCAAAGACCCAGTACTTC	TRBJ2-5	.	TRBV5-1	.
CASSPLSGGDTGELFF	TGCGCCAGCAGCCCTCTGAGCGGGGGGGACACCGGGGAGCTGTTTTTT	TRBJ2-2	TRBD2	TRBV5-1	.
CASSLAGGLSNQPQHF	TGTGCCAGCAGCTTAGCGGGGGGGTTAAGCAATCAGCCCCAGCATTTT	TRBJ1-5	.	TRBV7-8	.
CASSDGTGGEQYF	TGTGCCAGCAGCGATGGGACAGGGGGAGAGCAGTACTTC	TRBJ2-5	TRBD1	TRBV13	.
CASSIPGRAYNYGYTF	TGTGCCAGCAGCATACCCGGCAGAGCATATAACTATGGCTACACCTTC	TRBJ1-2	.	TRBV6-6	.
CASSRTTANTQYF	TGTGCCAGCAGCCGGACGACCGCCAATACGCAGTATTTT	TRBJ2-3	.	TRBV3-1	.
CASSLRLAGTQETQYF	TGTGCCAGCAGCTTAAGACTAGCGGGTACCCAAGAGACCCAGTACTTC	TRBJ2-5	TRBD2	TRBV7-6	once
CASSQDQRTDTQYF	TGTGCCAGCAGCCAAGACCAGCGTACGGATACGCAGTATTTT	TRBJ2-3	.	TRBV3-1	.
CASSEGTAGEAQYF	TGTGCCAGCAGTGAAGGAACAGCGGGAGAGGCCCAGTACTTC	TRBJ2-5	TRBD2	TRBV2	.